This T cell receptor (beta chain) stems from a study of OX40 agonist ivuxolimab in advanced cancers. Study-level results: Dosing at 0.1 to 3.0 mg/kg was accompanied by clonal expansion of CD4+ and CD8+ blood T cells by week 6.

The CDR3 is 14 amino acids. CDR1 and CDR2 (germline): KGHSH, LQKENI. The V end was cut by 4 bases, the J end by 6 bases, with 12 bases between. Excluded were patients having autoimmune disease history or systemic immunosuppression. In regard to this clone: The antigen is unknown.

The method was immunoSEQ multiplex PCR; TCRdb's version includes in-frame clones alone and lacks a portion of them. The sample lists some 80,000 clones, 90% to 95% occurring once. Sequenced here: CD4+ or CD8+ T cells sorted from blood, sampled in a trial of the OX40 agonist ivuxolimab. This sequence was found in an adult with an advanced solid tumor such as melanoma, head and neck, liver or kidney cancer. The V and J genes are TRBV18 and TRBJ1-4, with D perhaps TRBD1 (5 bases). CDR3 coding DNA: TGTGCCAGCTCACTCCGGGACCGGGATGAAAAACTGTTTTTT. Translating it yields CASSLRDRDEKLFF. The whole variable domain, remainder taken from reference TRBV18 and TRBJ1-4, is NAGVMQNPRHLVRRRGQEARLRCSPMKGHSHVYWYRQLPEEGLKFMVYLQKENIIDESGMPKERFSAEFPKEGPSILRIQQVVRGDSAAYFCASSLRDRDEKLFFGSGTQLSVL.